The TCR beta chain under discussion was sequenced for a study of cytomegalovirus exposure and HLA in healthy donors. CDR1 SGHRS and CDR2 YFSETQ come from the germline V gene. The CDR3 is 15 amino acids. V lost 5 bases and J 0 bases, leaving 12 bases between the germline ends. The table lists this clone with a few counts. Researchers ran the PCR with 60 Vbeta and 13 Jbeta primers. The protocol was immunoSEQ multiplex PCR, while the TCRdb copy is restricted to in-frame clones and leaves out a portion. This sample yields 100,000 to 150,000 clones, of which around 79% are seen a single time; just under 6.5% belongs to the top ten.

The chain recombines TRBV5-1 with TRBJ2-1, with D tentatively TRBD2 (5 bases). This TCR was recovered from a woman between 40 and 55 years old in good health and CMV-seronegative. Sequencing input: PBMCs. CDR3 sequence reads: CASSGSASSYNEQFF. CDR3 coding DNA: TGCGCCAGCAGTGGGAGCGCTAGCTCCTACAATGAGCAGTTCTTC.